This T cell receptor (beta chain) was observed in a study of T cell changes during pregnancy in multiple sclerosis. This table comes from immunoSEQ multiplex PCR, and its TCRdb copy is limited to in-frame clones, with some not included. The sample includes 30,000 to 35,000 clones, less than 90% of them seen just once. V gave up 5 bases and J gave up 1 base; unmatched junction bases: 7. CDR3 size: 16 residues. CDR1 is LNHDA and CDR2 is SQIVND in the germline V gene (reference sequence). This clone is judged medium-sized (0.01 to 0.1%). The specimen comprised CD8+ T cells from peripheral blood mononuclear cells, sampled before pregnancy. The rearrangement links TRBV19 to TRBJ2-1; 8 positions agree with TRBD2. This TCR was sampled from a female donor with multiple sclerosis, enrolled in a pregnancy study. The CDR3 DNA is TGTGCCAGTAGTGTCTCAAGCGGGGGATCCTACAATGAGCAGTTCTTC. Its translation: CASSVSSGGSYNEQFF.